A single sample gave rise to the 30 T cell receptor beta chains below, sequenced in a study of graft-versus-host responses after intestinal transplantation. Assay: immunoSEQ multiplex PCR; the TCRdb copy retains only in-frame clones and omits some. The sample consists of about 47,000 clones, over 80% of them appearing once. Source: PBMCs, taken around 800 days after a first intestinal transplant, on the day of a second. The receptors stem from a human patient who received an intestinal transplant, so some T cells may come from the graft donor.

A few counts support this clone. This sequence joins TRBV7-9 and TRBJ2-3; 16 bases fit TRBD2. The J segment lost 6 bases and the V segment lost 4 bases, leaving 4 bases of the junction unmatched. Germline V gives CDR1 SEHNR, CDR2 FQNEAQ (reference sequence). This CDR3 contains 16 residues. CDR3 sequence: CASSSGLAGGRDTQYF. CDR3 DNA: TGTGCCAGCAGCTCGGGACTAGCGGGAGGGCGCGATACGCAGTATTTT.

This chain links TRBV5-1 with TRBJ2-5; D might be TRBD2 (7 bases). Trimming left V 0 bases short and J 5 bases short, with 11 bases between. This CDR3 is built from 14 residues. CDR1 and CDR2 (germline): SGHRS, YFSETQ. The CDR3 loop reads CASSLDGRGETQYF. The CDR3 region has the DNA TGCGCCAGCAGCTTGGATGGGAGGGGGGAGACCCAGTACTTC.

This sequence joins TRBV2 and TRBJ2-1, with D perhaps matching TRBD2 (5 bases). Germline V lookup: CDR1 SNHLY, CDR2 FYNNEI. CDR3 length equals 13 residues. The V end was cut by 8 bases, the J end by 12 bases, with 20 bases between. The CDR3 bases are TGTGCCAGCCAACCCATGGGCCTCGAGGGGCAGTTCTTC. Translation: CASQPMGLEGQFF.

The CDR3 DNA reads TGCAGCTTCCGACTAGCGGGCCTGTATGAGCAGTTCTTC. This gives the protein CSFRLAGLYEQFF. This chain uses TRBV29-1 with TRBJ2-1, with 10 bases lining up with TRBD2. Trimming took 8 bases from V and 8 from J; bases not matched to a gene: 9. Germline assignment: CDR1 SQVTM and CDR2 ANQGSEA. This CDR3 is built from 13 residues.

This chain connects TRBV7-9 to TRBJ1-4; 7 bases match TRBD1. J gave up 8 bases and V 4 bases, and 4 bases lay outside the gene matches. The length of the CDR3 is 13 residues. Germline CDR1 is SEHNR and CDR2 is FQNEAQ (reference sequence). The CDR3: CASSWGTEEKLFF. CDR3 coding DNA: TGTGCCAGCAGCTGGGGGACAGAGGAAAAACTGTTTTTT. The full variable domain, with the rest looked up from reference TRBV7-9 and TRBJ1-4, is DTGVSQNPRHKITKRGQNVTFRCDPISEHNRLYWYRQTLGQGPEFLTYFQNEAQLEKSRLLSDRFSAERPKGSFSTLEIQRTEQGDSAMYLCASSWGTEEKLFFGSGTQLSVL.

This clone was found a few times. CDR3 nucleotides: TGTGCCAGCAGCGCACAGGGGGGCACTGAAGCTTTCTTT. Translating gives CASSAQGGTEAFF. This chain links TRBV9 with TRBJ1-1; TRBD1 agrees at 8 bases. CDR3 size: 13 residues. Trimming took 3 bases from V and 4 from J; bases not matched to a gene: 2. Germline CDR1 and CDR2: SGDLS and YYNGEE.

V is TRBV30 and J is TRBJ1-5; TRBD1 agrees at 8 bases. Germline lookup yields CDR1 GTSNPN and CDR2 SVGIG (reference sequence). The V segment lost 0 bases and the J segment 0 bases; nucleotides outside the gene matches: 13. The CDR3 loop spans 19 amino acids. The CDR3 here is CAWSVRGQGRKYSNQPQHF. As DNA, the CDR3 is TGTGCCTGGAGTGTACGTGGACAGGGACGGAAGTATAGCAATCAGCCCCAGCATTTT.

The rearrangement uses TRBV10-3 and TRBJ2-1; 10 nucleotides align to TRBD2. The CDR3 is made up of 16 amino acids. J was trimmed by 7 bases and V by 11 bases; bases with no gene match: 17. Germline V gene data show CDR1 as ENHRY and CDR2 as SYGVKD. CDR3 sequence reads: CASAPPGLANGNEQFF. CDR3 bases: TGTGCCTCCGCTCCTCCGGGACTAGCGAATGGGAATGAGCAGTTCTTC.

The chain links TRBV5-1 to TRBJ2-5; maybe TRBD2 (6 bases). Germline V gene lookup returns CDR1 SGHRS and CDR2 YFSETQ. The CDR3 has 15 amino acids. Trimming took off 0 bases at V and 5 bases at J, with 14 bases between the two ends. The CDR3 DNA follows: TGCGCCAGCAGCTTGGGCGGCGGGGATCGGGAGACCCAGTACTTC. Protein product: CASSLGGGDRETQYF.

V is TRBV7-6 and J is TRBJ1-1; D ambiguous. There are 16 residues in the CDR3. The germline V gene encodes CDR1 SGHVS and CDR2 FNYEAQ. Trimming left V 5 bases short and J 1 base short, with 17 bases between. The CDR3 region is CASSLEQLGKNTEAFF. For the CDR3, the DNA is TGTGCCAGCAGCCTCGAACAGCTAGGGAAGAACACTGAAGCTTTCTTT.

The chain joins TRBV5-1 to TRBJ2-1; D not certain. Germline V gene lookup returns CDR1 SGHRS and CDR2 YFSETQ. V was shortened by 0 bases and J by 15 bases, with 16 bases between the two germline ends. The CDR3 sequence is 13 residues long. CDR3 amino acids: CASSLVVGESMFF. Here the CDR3 DNA reads TGCGCCAGCAGCTTGGTAGTTGGGGAATCGATGTTCTTC. The whole variable domain, remainder taken from reference TRBV5-1 and TRBJ2-1, is KAGVTQTPRYLIKTRGQQVTLSCSPISGHRSVSWYQQTPGQGLQFLFEYFSETQRNKGNFPGRFSGRQFSNSRSEMNVSTLELGDSALYLCASSLVVGESMFFGPGTRLTVL.

The chain employs TRBV29-1 and TRBJ2-7, with 9 bases that match TRBD1. Germline-derived CDR1 and CDR2 are SQVTM and ANQGSEA. This CDR3 region has 13 residues. After removal of 7 bases from V and 5 bases from J, the junction contained 9 bases not matched to a gene. CDR3 nucleotides: TGCAGCGCCGCCGGGACAGGGTCGGACGAGCAGTACTTC. This codes for CSAAGTGSDEQYF.

The chain is built from TRBV6-5 and TRBJ1-5; D is ambiguous. V was shortened by 0 bases and J by 9 bases, with 6 bases between the two germline ends. Germline values: CDR1 MNHEY, CDR2 SVGAGI. CDR3 length equals 12 residues. In DNA form, the CDR3 reads TGTGCCAGCAGTTACTCCCAAAGGCCCCAGCATTTT. This gives the protein CASSYSQRPQHF.

The V and J genes are TRBV19 and TRBJ2-7, with TRBD2 identical over 10 bases. This CDR3 has 16 amino acids. Germline lookup yields CDR1 LNHDA and CDR2 SQIVND (reference sequence). V lost 1 base to trimming and J lost 3 bases; unmatched junction nucleotides: 6. CDR3 in amino acids: CASSIAATSGVYEQYF. The CDR3 DNA reads as TGTGCCAGTAGTATAGCTGCTACTAGCGGGGTCTACGAGCAGTACTTC.

V gene TRBV5-4 combines with J gene TRBJ2-6; D may be TRBD2 (5 bases). Trimming took off 0 bases at V and 0 bases at J, with 7 bases between the two ends. Germline V gene lookup returns CDR1 SGHNT and CDR2 YYREEE (reference sequence). The CDR3 sequence is 16 residues long. The CDR3: CASSLDGSSGANVLTF. CDR3 DNA sequence: TGTGCCAGCAGCTTGGATGGGAGCTCTGGGGCCAACGTCCTGACTTTC.

This clone was seen more than once but under ten times. The J gene is TRBJ2-3, the V gene TRBV6-1; TRBD2 aligns across 9 bases. Losses at the gene ends were 4 bases for V and 6 bases for J; bases not matched to a gene: 5. Germline V gene data show CDR1 as MNHNS and CDR2 as SASEGT. The CDR3 contains 14 residues. CDR3 sequence: CASSGAGGGDTQYF. The CDR3 nucleotides are TGTGCCAGCAGTGGGGCGGGAGGGGGGGATACGCAGTATTTT.

This chain connects TRBV27 to TRBJ2-7, with D perhaps matching TRBD1 (6 bases). V was trimmed by 6 bases and J by 0 bases, leaving 12 bases between them. The germline gives CDR1 MNHEY, CDR2 SMNVEV (reference sequence). This CDR3 has 14 amino acids. The CDR3 region has the DNA TGTGCCAGCAGCTACCAGGACAGCTCCTACGAGCAGTACTTC. It yields the protein CASSYQDSSYEQYF.

The chain combines TRBV6-1 with TRBJ2-7; TRBD2 is a possible D gene (6 bases). Trimming cost V 2 bases and J 1 base, with 15 bases left between them. The CDR3 spans 16 residues. Germline values: CDR1 MNHNS, CDR2 SASEGT. DNA for the CDR3: TGTGCCAGCAGTGAACTCCGGGGGAGCCTGTCCTACGAGCAGTACTTC. It encodes CASSELRGSLSYEQYF.

This clone was found once. The chain uses TRBV10-2 and TRBJ2-7; 9 bases line up with TRBD2. J gave up 4 bases and V 6 bases, and 10 bases lay outside the gene matches. CDR3 size: 15 residues. Germline CDR1 WSHSY, CDR2 SAAADI. This chain's CDR3 is CASRPVAGEMYEQYF. Here the CDR3 DNA reads TGCGCCAGCAGACCAGTAGCGGGAGAGATGTACGAGCAGTACTTC.

The gene calls are TRBV9 and TRBJ2-1; D is unclear. Trimming took 5 bases from V and 0 from J, leaving 15 bases between them. CDR1 SGDLS and CDR2 YYNGEE come from the germline V gene. The CDR3 sequence is 16 residues long. Written as DNA, the CDR3 is TGTGCCAGCAGTAAAGGGCAAATCAGCTCCTACAATGAGCAGTTCTTC. Its protein is CASSKGQISSYNEQFF. Combining the CDR3 with reference TRBV9 and TRBJ2-1 gives the whole variable domain DSGVTQTPKHLITATGQRVTLRCSPRSGDLSVYWYQQSLDQGLQFLIQYYNGEERAKGNILERFSAQQFPDLHSELNLSSLELGDSALYFCASSKGQISSYNEQFFGPGTRLTVL.

The rearrangement joins TRBV7-9 to TRBJ1-2; D may be TRBD1 (6 bases). Trimming removed 1 base at V and 5 bases at J, with 23 bases between. CDR1 and CDR2 from the germline V gene are SEHNR and FQNEAQ (reference sequence). The CDR3 has 18 amino acids. This CDR3 is CASSLGPVGEGDEYGYTF. The CDR3 DNA reads as TGTGCCAGCAGCTTAGGCCCGGTTGGGGAGGGGGATGAATATGGCTACACCTTC.

Written as DNA, the CDR3 is TGTGCCAGCAGTTACATCGGACAGGGGACAGATACGCAGTATTTT. Translating it yields CASSYIGQGTDTQYF. V is TRBV6-5 and J is TRBJ2-3; the match to TRBD1 covers 9 bases. With V trimmed by 2 bases and J by 3 bases, 3 bases remained unmatched. Germline CDR1 MNHEY, CDR2 SVGAGI. The CDR3 sequence is 15 residues long.

The genes are TRBV12-5 and TRBJ2-3; 8 bases are a match to TRBD2. The ends lost 1 base at V and 2 bases at J; junction bases unmatched: 8. From germline, CDR1 is LGHNT and CDR2 FRNRAP. The CDR3 consists of 17 residues. The DNA of the CDR3 is TGTGCTAGTGGTTTGGATATTAGCGGGGCCCTCACAGATACGCAGTATTTT. Protein product: CASGLDISGALTDTQYF.

V and J are TRBV4-2 and TRBJ2-3; 8 bases agree with TRBD2. The ends lost 0 bases at V and 1 base at J; junction bases unmatched: 9. The CDR3 runs 18 residues. CDR1 LGHNA and CDR2 YNFKEQ come from the germline V gene. In DNA form, the CDR3 reads TGTGCCAGCAGCCAAGATAACCAACGGGGGGGCCGCACAGATACGCAGTATTTT. Translated: CASSQDNQRGGRTDTQYF.

The chain is built from TRBV10-3 and TRBJ1-3; D remains ambiguous. This CDR3 has 15 amino acids. V lost 3 bases and J 0 bases, leaving 9 bases between the germline ends. Germline CDR1 and CDR2: ENHRY and SYGVKD. CDR3 DNA sequence: TGTGCCATCAGTGATGAGGCGCGCTCTGGAAACACCATATATTTT. Translated: CAISDEARSGNTIYF.

The genes are TRBV27 and TRBJ1-5; 7 bases line up with TRBD1. The CDR3 loop spans 14 amino acids. J was trimmed by 5 bases and V by 2 bases; bases with no gene match: 3. The germline gives CDR1 MNHEY, CDR2 SMNVEV (reference sequence). The DNA of the CDR3 is TGTGCCAGCAGTTTACCCGGGACAGATCAGCCCCAGCATTTT. Protein: CASSLPGTDQPQHF.

This chain uses TRBV9 with TRBJ1-3; D remains ambiguous. Per the germline V gene, CDR1 is SGDLS and CDR2 is YYNGEE. CDR3 length: 14 residues. Trimming took 4 bases from V and 4 from J, leaving 12 bases between them. CDR3 protein: CASSPSAYGNTIYF. In nucleotides, the CDR3 is TGTGCCAGCAGCCCCAGTGCGTACGGAAACACCATATATTTT.

The genes are TRBV19 and TRBJ2-1; D remains ambiguous. Germline values: CDR1 LNHDA, CDR2 SQIVND (reference sequence). Trimming cost V 2 bases and J 4 bases, with 15 bases left between them. The CDR3 has 16 amino acids. Here the CDR3 reads CASSIYVNIPYNEQFF. The CDR3 DNA is TGTGCCAGTAGTATATATGTAAACATCCCATACAATGAGCAGTTCTTC.

V and J are TRBV19 and TRBJ2-7; no clear D gene. The CDR3 runs 14 residues. CDR1 is LNHDA and CDR2 is SQIVND in the germline V gene (reference sequence). V was pared by 3 bases and J by 2 bases, with 11 bases between. The CDR3 region has the DNA TGTGCCAGTAGTATTTTGGCTCGCCCCTACGAGCAGTACTTC. Translation gives CASSILARPYEQYF.

The J gene is TRBJ2-3, the V gene TRBV29-1, with D hard to call. The germline V and J ends were trimmed by 5 bases and 6 bases, with 9 bases remaining between them. Per germline, CDR1 SQVTM and CDR2 ANQGSEA. CDR3 length: 11 residues. CDR3 sequence reads: CSVSSMDTQYF. The CDR3 DNA reads TGCAGCGTTTCATCGATGGATACGCAGTATTTT.